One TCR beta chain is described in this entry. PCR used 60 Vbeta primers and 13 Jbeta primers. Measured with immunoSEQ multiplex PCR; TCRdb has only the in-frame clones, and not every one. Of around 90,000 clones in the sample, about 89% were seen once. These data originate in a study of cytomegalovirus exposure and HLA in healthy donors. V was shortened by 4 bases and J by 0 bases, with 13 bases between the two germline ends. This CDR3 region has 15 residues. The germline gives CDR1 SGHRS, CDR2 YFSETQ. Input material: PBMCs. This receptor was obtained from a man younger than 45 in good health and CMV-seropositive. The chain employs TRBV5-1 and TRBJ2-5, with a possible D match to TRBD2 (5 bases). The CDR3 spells CASSPGMRDQETQYF. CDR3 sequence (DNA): TGCGCCAGCAGCCCGGGGATGCGGGACCAAGAGACCCAGTACTTC.